This T cell receptor beta chain was found in a study of T cell responses to AZD1222 COVID-19 vaccine. The CDR3 is 16 residues long. The germline V and J ends were trimmed by 3 bases and 8 bases, with 22 bases remaining between them. Germline V gene data show CDR1 as LNHDA and CDR2 as SQIVND (reference sequence). This clone occurred once. The table came from immunoSEQ multiplex PCR; TCRdb's copy has only in-frame clones and leaves some out. This table holds 90,000 to 150,000 clones, about nine tenths found once. This clonotype was sampled from an adult who received the AZD1222 COVID-19 vaccine. Specimen: peripheral blood, collected 28 days after the second AZD1222 dose. The chain couples TRBV19 to TRBJ1-2; D remains ambiguous. In nucleotides, the CDR3 is TGTGCCAGTAGTATGCTTCAGTCGAGAGAGGGTGCGGGCTACACCTTC. It yields the protein CASSMLQSREGAGYTF.